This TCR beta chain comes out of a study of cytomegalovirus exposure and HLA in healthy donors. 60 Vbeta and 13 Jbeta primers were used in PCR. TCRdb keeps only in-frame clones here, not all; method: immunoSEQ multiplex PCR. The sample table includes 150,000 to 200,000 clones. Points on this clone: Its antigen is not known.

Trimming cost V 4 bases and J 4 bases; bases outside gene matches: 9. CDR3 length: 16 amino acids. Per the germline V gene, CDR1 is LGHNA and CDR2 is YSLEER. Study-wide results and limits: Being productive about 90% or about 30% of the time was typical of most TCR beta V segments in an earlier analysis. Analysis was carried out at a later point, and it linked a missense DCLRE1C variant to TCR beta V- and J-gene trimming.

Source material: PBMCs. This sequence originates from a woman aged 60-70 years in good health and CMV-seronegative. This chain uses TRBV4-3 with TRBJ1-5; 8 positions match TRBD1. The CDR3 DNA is TGCGCCAGCAGCCTTTCCAGGGGGCTCGGTAATCAGCCCCAGCATTTT. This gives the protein CASSLSRGLGNQPQHF.